Presented here are 22 T cell receptor beta chains from one specimen sequenced in a study of T cell responses to AZD1222 COVID-19 vaccine (dated by TCRdb to 2020 to 2022). This specimen's time point label, per the study, means: baseline before first vaccination. Library preparation was by the immunoSEQ multiplex PCR assay. The table was pulled from immuneACCESS by TCRdb, which kept in-frame rearrangements only. Such tables lose some clones; where checked, under half of the loss comes from unresolved V genes, and the rest has no known cause. Recorded for this sample are 150,000 to 200,000 clones; roughly 89% of them occurred a single time. The ten most abundant clones make up around 1.6% of the sample. This specimen consisted of peripheral blood, obtained on day 0 of AZD1222 vaccination. The receptor source for this set is an adult in good health.

For the CDR3, the DNA is TGTGCCAGCAGGCGACAGGAGAATCAGCCCCAGCATTTT. This translates into CASRRQENQPQHF. The J gene is TRBJ1-5, the V gene TRBV12-3 or TRBV12-4; a possible D gene is TRBD1 (6 bases). The CDR3 sequence is 13 residues long. Trimming removed 6 bases at V and 4 bases at J, with 10 bases between.

The chain uses TRBV18 and TRBJ2-7, with 7 bases identical to TRBD1. Per germline, CDR1 KGHSH and CDR2 LQKENI. This CDR3 has 17 amino acids. The trim removed 0 bases at V and 0 bases at J, leaving 8 bases unmatched. The CDR3 nucleotides are TGTGCCAGCTCACCACCGAATCTCAGGGGGACCTCCTACGAGCAGTACTTC. Encoded protein: CASSPPNLRGTSYEQYF.

This clone was observed once. The V call is TRBV18, the J call TRBJ1-2, with TRBD1 matching 8 bases. V was pared by 4 bases and J by 5 bases, with 6 bases of the junction left unmatched. Germline values: CDR1 KGHSH, CDR2 LQKENI. This CDR3 spans 14 amino acids. The CDR3 DNA follows: TGTGCCAGCTCACTGGGGCAGGGGGCATATGGCTACACCTTC. Encoded protein: CASSLGQGAYGYTF.

This clone is a singleton in its sample. This chain connects TRBV6-2 or TRBV6-3 to TRBJ1-5, with D uncertain. CDR3 size: 12 residues. In germline, CDR1 is MNHEY, CDR2 SVGEGT. The germline V and J ends were trimmed by 2 bases and 5 bases, with 4 bases remaining between them. The CDR3 DNA is TGTGCCAGCAGTTACAGATATCAGCCCCAGCATTTT. Translation: CASSYRYQPQHF.

V is TRBV7-6 and J is TRBJ2-3; the match to TRBD1 covers 10 bases. V dropped 3 bases and J dropped 1; count of bases not matched to a gene: 1. The CDR3 contains 15 residues. CDR1 and CDR2 (germline): SGHVS, FNYEAQ. CDR3 sequence: CASSFGTGGTDTQYF. In nucleotides, the CDR3 is TGTGCCAGCAGCTTCGGGACAGGGGGCACAGATACGCAGTATTTT.

This chain joins TRBV30 and TRBJ1-1, with D unclear. Germline V CDR1 and CDR2: GTSNPN, SVGIG (reference sequence). Trimming removed 0 bases at V and 1 base at J, with 6 bases between. The CDR3 consists of 13 residues. CDR3 bases: TGTGCCTGGAGTGTTGATGCGAACACTGAAGCTTTCTTT. Protein product: CAWSVDANTEAFF.

The chain recombines TRBV7-9 with TRBJ1-6, with D perhaps TRBD1 (6 bases). Germline loops: CDR1 SEHNR, CDR2 FQNEAQ (reference sequence). V lost 4 bases and J lost 8, with 18 bases in between. The CDR3 is 16 amino acids. CDR3 DNA: TGTGCCAGCAGCTCAATTGACCGGGACAAAGATTCACCCCTCCACTTT. This encodes CASSSIDRDKDSPLHF.

V and J are TRBV21-1 and TRBJ2-2; the listed D gene, TRBD1, was not tested against the DNA. TRBV21-1 counts as a pseudogene. This CDR3 spans 16 amino acids. The CDR3 protein is CASSKTCPQNTGELFF. The CDR3 DNA follows: TGTGCCAGCAGCAAAACATGTCCCCAGAACACCGGGGAGCTGTTTTTT.

This clone was counted a single time. The V call is TRBV7-9, the J call TRBJ1-5, with unresolved D. This CDR3 has 13 amino acids. The germline CDR1 and CDR2 sequences are SEHNR and FQNEAQ (reference sequence). V was clipped by 3 bases and J by 4 bases, with 7 bases between them. CDR3 DNA sequence: TGTGCCAGCAGCTTGACTACAAATCAGCCCCAGCATTTT. It translates to CASSLTTNQPQHF.

This clone was seen once. V and J are TRBV6-6 and TRBJ1-4, with D possibly being TRBD1 (5 bases). The V gene's germline CDR1 is MNHNY and CDR2 SVGAGI (reference sequence). Trimming left V 1 base short and J 3 bases short, with 9 bases between. The CDR3 totals 15 residues. The CDR3 DNA reads as TGTGCCAGCAGTTACTGGGGACTAGCTAATGAAAAACTGTTTTTT. Its protein product is CASSYWGLANEKLFF.

The chain links TRBV7-2 to TRBJ1-3, with D tentatively TRBD1 (6 bases). CDR3 length: 17 amino acids. Trimming left V 1 base short and J 0 bases short, with 13 bases between. Germline loops: CDR1 SGHTA, CDR2 FQGNSA. The CDR3 DNA is TGTGCCAGCAGCTTAGGCAGGGGTATTAGCTCTGGAAACACCATATATTTT. Translation: CASSLGRGISSGNTIYF.

This clone was observed once. The rearrangement uses TRBV12-3 or TRBV12-4 and TRBJ2-7, with D perhaps being TRBD1 or TRBD2 (5 bases each). The V end was cut by 7 bases, the J end by 2 bases, with 12 bases between. This CDR3 has 13 residues. The CDR3 loop is CASTSGRTYEQYF. The CDR3 DNA reads TGTGCCAGCACCTCGGGACGGACCTACGAGCAGTACTTC.

V and J are TRBV15 and TRBJ1-3; TRBD1 agrees at 7 bases. CDR1 and CDR2 (germline): LNHNV, YYDKDF (reference sequence). The CDR3 length is 15 residues. V shed 0 bases, J shed 4 bases, and the junction held 3 bases outside the gene matches. This CDR3 reads CATSRDLQGGNTIYF. The CDR3 DNA sequence: TGTGCCACCAGCAGAGATTTACAGGGGGGAAACACCATATATTTT.

The chain uses TRBV2 and TRBJ2-3; the match to TRBD1 covers 8 bases. CDR1 is SNHLY and CDR2 is FYNNEI in the germline V gene. This CDR3 is 13 amino acids long. The V and J ends lost 2 bases and 7 bases, in that order; junction bases with no gene match: 2. CDR3 amino acids: CASSERDRYTQYF. CDR3 in DNA: TGTGCCAGCAGTGAACGGGACAGGTATACGCAGTATTTT.

The genes are TRBV12-3 or TRBV12-4 and TRBJ1-2; D is unresolved. CDR3 length equals 11 residues. Trimming cost V 6 bases and J 5 bases, with 7 bases left between them. CDR3 sequence: CASSRWYGYTF. The CDR3 nucleotides are TGTGCCAGCAGCCGGTGGTATGGCTACACCTTC.

The V call is TRBV12-3 or TRBV12-4, the J call TRBJ1-1; D call uncertain. This CDR3 spans 13 amino acids. With 6 bases removed from V and 0 bases from J, the gap between germline ends came to 8 bases. Written as DNA, the CDR3 is TGTGCCAGCAGGCGGGAGATGAACACTGAAGCTTTCTTT. Protein: CASRREMNTEAFF.

This chain joins TRBV6-5 and TRBJ2-7; D might be TRBD1 or TRBD2, each matching 6 bases. Trimming pared 6 bases from V and 9 bases from J, leaving 21 bases between. In germline, CDR1 is MNHEY, CDR2 SVGAGI. The CDR3 loop spans 14 amino acids. CDR3 loop: CASRPGAHSRRQYF. The CDR3 DNA reads as TGTGCCAGCAGGCCGGGGGCGCATAGTCGTCGGCAGTACTTC.

The chain recombines TRBV3-1 (or the pseudogene TRBV3-2) with TRBJ1-2, with D perhaps TRBD1 (6 bases). V was pared by 4 bases and J by 5 bases, with 11 bases between. Per germline, CDR1 LGHDT and CDR2 YNNKEL (reference sequence). The CDR3 spans 13 residues. The CDR3 reads CASSPRTAYGYTF. CDR3 bases: TGTGCCAGCAGCCCCCGGACAGCTTATGGCTACACCTTC.

The rearrangement links TRBV7-3 to TRBJ2-3, with D maybe TRBD1 (6 bases). The CDR3 is 15 amino acids. Trimming shortened V by 5 bases and J by 3 bases, and 15 bases separated the two germline ends. CDR1 and CDR2 (germline): SGHTA, FQGTGA. CDR3 nucleotide sequence: TGTGCCAGCAGCGCACAGGGTTTCAGGACAGATACGCAGTATTTT. This encodes CASSAQGFRTDTQYF.

This sequence joins TRBV11-2 and TRBJ2-7, with D possibly TRBD1 on 6 matching bases. The V gene lost 5 bases and the J gene lost 3 bases, with 11 bases spanning the gap. This CDR3 has 13 residues. Germline V gene data show CDR1 as SGHAT and CDR2 as FQNNGV. The CDR3 loop reads CASSLGHYYEQYF. The DNA for the CDR3 is TGTGCCAGCAGCCTGGGACATTACTACGAGCAGTACTTC.

This clone has only one observation. The V gene is TRBV6-5, the J gene TRBJ2-7; D possibly corresponds to TRBD2 (5 bases). Germline V CDR1 and CDR2: MNHEY, SVGAGI. The CDR3 runs 12 residues. Trimming took 6 bases from V and 7 from J, leaving 13 bases between them. CDR3 sequence (DNA): TGTGCCAGCAGGGTCGCGGGTAAAGAGCAGTACTTC. It is translated as CASRVAGKEQYF.

The chain carries TRBV11-2 and TRBJ2-1; D is undetermined. V lost 0 bases and J lost 8, with 5 bases in between. CDR3 length: 12 amino acids. The germline gives CDR1 SGHAT, CDR2 FQNNGV. The CDR3 nucleotides read TGTGCCAGCAGCTTAGATGTACATGAGCAGTTCTTC. Its protein product is CASSLDVHEQFF.